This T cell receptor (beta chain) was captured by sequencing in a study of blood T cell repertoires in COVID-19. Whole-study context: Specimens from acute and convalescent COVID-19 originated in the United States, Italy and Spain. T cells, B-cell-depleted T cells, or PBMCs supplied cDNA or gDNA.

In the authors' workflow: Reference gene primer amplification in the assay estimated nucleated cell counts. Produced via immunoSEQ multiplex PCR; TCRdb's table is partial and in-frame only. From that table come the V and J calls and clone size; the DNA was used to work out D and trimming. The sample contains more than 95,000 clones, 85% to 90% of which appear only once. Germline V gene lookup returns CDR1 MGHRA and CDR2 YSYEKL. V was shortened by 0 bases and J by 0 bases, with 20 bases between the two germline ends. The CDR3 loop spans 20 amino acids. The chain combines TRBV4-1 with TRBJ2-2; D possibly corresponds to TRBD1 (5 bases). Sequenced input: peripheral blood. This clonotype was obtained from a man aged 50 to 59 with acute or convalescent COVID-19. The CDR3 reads CASSQENLIPRGANTGELFF. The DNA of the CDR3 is TGCGCCAGCAGCCAAGAAAACCTCATTCCAAGGGGCGCGAACACCGGGGAGCTGTTTTTT.